The rows below give T cell receptor beta chains drawn from one sample of a study of shared clonotypes between healthy human individuals. Repertoires were generated with immunoSEQ multiplex PCR, while TCRdb's copy carries only in-frame clones and drops some. Altogether roughly 720,000 clones are present, less than 95% being singletons, with the ten largest covering about 33%. The source material was memory CD8+ T cells from PBMCs. These receptors all come from a man between 18 and 29 years old in good health. Some clones in this sample may be carry-over from other donors' samples. Both conserved end residues are trimmed from each CDR3. A D gene is named only where the DNA matches it firmly.

CDR3: ASSPSPSTGEDTQY
V: TRBV5-1
J: TRBJ2-3
D: TRBD1

CDR3: ASSPPEDTQY
V: TRBV27
J: TRBJ2-3
D: NA

CDR3: ASSFRTSTDTQY
V: TRBV5-1
J: TRBJ2-3
D: NA

CDR3: ASNPTGTQSPQY
V: TRBV6-5
J: TRBJ2-5
D: TRBD1

CDR3: ASSDGAGGGEQF
V: TRBV10-1
J: TRBJ2-1
D: TRBD2

CDR3: ASTPSNTGELF
V: TRBV27
J: TRBJ2-2
D: NA

CDR3: ASSPGGESSYEQY
V: TRBV7-9
J: TRBJ2-7
D: TRBD2

CDR3: ASSLLPPPDDNEQF
V: TRBV5-1
J: TRBJ2-1
D: NA

CDR3: ASSLSPGAGETQY
V: TRBV7-3
J: TRBJ2-5
D: NA

CDR3: ASSSFGTEAF
V: TRBV6-1
J: TRBJ1-1
D: NA

CDR3: ASSWGTGVVTEAF
V: TRBV27
J: TRBJ1-1
D: TRBD1

CDR3: ASSLSFPGQRYNEQF
V: TRBV27
J: TRBJ2-1
D: TRBD1

CDR3: AWSELSYNTDTQY
V: TRBV30
J: TRBJ2-3
D: NA

CDR3: ASSGGTGEETQY
V: TRBV27
J: TRBJ2-5
D: TRBD1

CDR3: ASSPKGQLAKNIQY
V: TRBV28
J: TRBJ2-4
D: NA

CDR3: ASSSAGPVFPSEQY
V: TRBV7-6
J: TRBJ2-7
D: NA

CDR3: ASSIRLDQETQY
V: TRBV7-6
J: TRBJ2-5
D: NA

CDR3: SVIFRSPYGYT
V: TRBV29-1
J: TRBJ1-2
D: NA

CDR3: ASSPRPVLAGDEQY
V: TRBV4-1
J: TRBJ2-7
D: TRBD2

CDR3: ASSSPVPDTQY
V: TRBV7-9
J: TRBJ2-3
D: NA

CDR3: ASSPLGLAGVNEQF
V: TRBV11-2
J: TRBJ2-1
D: TRBD2

CDR3: ASSPSPSSTNYGYT
V: TRBV11-2
J: TRBJ1-2
D: NA

CDR3: ASRRGGGEAF
V: TRBV27
J: TRBJ1-1
D: NA

CDR3: ATSRGLAGAYEQY
V: TRBV15
J: TRBJ2-7
D: TRBD2

CDR3: ASSLGVAVLTAGELF
V: TRBV4-1
J: TRBJ2-2
D: NA

CDR3: ASSNPLGTDLYEQY
V: TRBV19
J: TRBJ2-7
D: TRBD1

CDR3: ASSTTGQGSLYEQY
V: TRBV18
J: TRBJ2-7
D: TRBD1

CDR3: ATPGGNTQY
V: TRBV7-9
J: TRBJ2-3
D: NA

CDR3: ASSPGTSGYNEQF
V: TRBV27
J: TRBJ2-1
D: TRBD2

CDR3: ASSPPASGLNIQY
V: TRBV7-9
J: TRBJ2-4
D: TRBD2

CDR3: ASRRDRGPNYGYT
V: TRBV5-1
J: TRBJ1-2
D: TRBD1